The 2 T cell receptor beta chains below come from one sample, sequenced in a study of shared clonotypes between healthy human individuals. TCRdb's table, derived via immunoSEQ multiplex PCR, lists solely in-frame clones and lacks some. The sample has around 560,000 clones, roughly 95% seen once; the top ten hold approximately 0.12%. In the naive CD8 group, cells lacked CD45RO and were positively selected for CCR7, so terminally differentiated effector memory CD45RA+ cells were left out. Material: naive CD8+ T cells sorted from blood. The receptor source for this set is a woman aged 25 to 45 in good health.

V and J are TRBV19 and TRBJ1-5; D call uncertain. Trimming left V 6 bases short and J 0 bases short, with 12 bases between. Germline V gene lookup returns CDR1 LNHDA and CDR2 SQIVND (reference sequence). The length of the CDR3 is 15 residues. CDR3 protein: CASSPPPYSNQPQHF. The CDR3 DNA reads TGTGCCAGTAGCCCCCCGCCCTATAGCAATCAGCCCCAGCATTTT. Drawing the rest from reference TRBV19 and TRBJ1-5, the complete variable domain is DGGITQSPKYLFRKEGQNVTLSCEQNLNHDAMYWYRQDPGQGLRLIYYSQIVNDFQKGDIAEGYSVSREKKESFPLTVTSAQKNPTAFYLCASSPPPYSNQPQHFGDGTRLSIL.

V is TRBV15 and J is TRBJ2-3, with 9 bases fitting TRBD1. V shed 8 bases, J shed 4 bases, and the junction held 10 bases outside the gene matches. CDR1 is LNHNV and CDR2 is YYDKDF in the germline V gene (reference sequence). CDR3 length equals 15 residues. In DNA form, the CDR3 reads TGTGCCACCGGTCTCTTACAGGGGGCCGCAGATACGCAGTATTTT. Translation: CATGLLQGAADTQYF.